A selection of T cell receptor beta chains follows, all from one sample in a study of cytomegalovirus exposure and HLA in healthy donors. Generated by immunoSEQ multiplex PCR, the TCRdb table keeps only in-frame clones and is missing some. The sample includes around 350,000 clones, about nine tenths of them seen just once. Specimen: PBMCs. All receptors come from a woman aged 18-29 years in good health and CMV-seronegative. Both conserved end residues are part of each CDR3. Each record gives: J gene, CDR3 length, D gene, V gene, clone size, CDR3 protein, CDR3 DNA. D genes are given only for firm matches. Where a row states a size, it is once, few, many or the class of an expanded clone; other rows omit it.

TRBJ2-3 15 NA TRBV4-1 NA CASSLAPRGTDTQYF TGCGCCAGCAGCCTCGCTCCTCGCGGCACAGATACGCAGTATTTT
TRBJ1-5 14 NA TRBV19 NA CASSMGGSNQPQHF TGTGCCAGTAGTATGGGGGGAAGCAATCAGCCCCAGCATTTT
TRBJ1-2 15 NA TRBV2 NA CASSASGIPNYGYTF TGTGCCAGCAGTGCGTCGGGTATTCCTAACTATGGCTACACCTTC
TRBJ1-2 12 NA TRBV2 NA CASSESGLGYTF TGTGCCAGCAGTGAATCCGGTTTGGGCTACACCTTC
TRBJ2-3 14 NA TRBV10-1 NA CASSPDREEDTQYF TGCGCCAGCAGTCCCGACAGGGAGGAGGATACGCAGTATTTT
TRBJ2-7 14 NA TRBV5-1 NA CASSLGQGQNEQYF TGCGCCAGCAGCTTGGGCCAGGGTCAGAACGAGCAGTACTTC
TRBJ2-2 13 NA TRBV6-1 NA CASSEEVPGELFF TGTGCCAGCAGCGAGGAGGTACCCGGGGAGCTGTTTTTT
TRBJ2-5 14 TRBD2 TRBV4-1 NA CASSQTSGEKTQYF TGCGCCAGCAGCCAAACTAGCGGGGAGAAGACCCAGTACTTC
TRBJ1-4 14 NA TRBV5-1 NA CASSPLTGDEKLFF TGCGCCAGCAGCCCCCTGACGGGGGATGAAAAACTGTTTTTT
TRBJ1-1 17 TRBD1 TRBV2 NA CASRAQLLKTGDTEAFF TGTGCCAGCAGGGCACAGCTATTGAAGACAGGGGACACTGAAGCTTTCTTT
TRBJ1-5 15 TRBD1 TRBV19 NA CASSGWDSHNQPQHF TGTGCCAGTAGTGGTTGGGACAGCCACAATCAGCCCCAGCATTTT
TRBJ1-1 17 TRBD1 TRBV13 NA CASSLGDRGQLNTEAFF TGTGCCAGCAGCTTAGGAGACAGGGGGCAGCTGAACACTGAAGCTTTCTTT
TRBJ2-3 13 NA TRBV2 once CASSQQGADTQYF TGTGCCAGCAGCCAACAGGGTGCAGATACGCAGTATTTT
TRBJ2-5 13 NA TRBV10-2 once CASGRRIEETQYF TGCGCCAGCGGGCGACGGATCGAAGAGACCCAGTACTTC